This TCR beta chain stems from a study of blood T cell repertoires in COVID-19. Background on the study: Both acute and convalescent COVID-19 samples were obtained from the United States, Italy and Spain. PBMCs, B-cell-depleted T cells, or T cells were the source of the cDNA or gDNA that made up the material.

TCRdb's table, derived via immunoSEQ multiplex PCR, lists solely in-frame clones and lacks some. The sample has 300,000 to 450,000 clones, around 90% seen once. Looked up from germline, CDR1 is LNHNV and CDR2 is YYDKDF (reference sequence). Deletions cut 1 base from V and 7 bases from J, with 16 bases between. The CDR3 is 15 residues long. The sample consisted of peripheral blood. The genes are TRBV15 and TRBJ1-2; perhaps TRBD1 as D (6 bases). The TCR originated in a woman aged 30 to 39 with COVID-19, enrolled during active disease. The CDR3 bases are TGTGCCACCAGCAGAGCACGCGAGGGGGGGCTTGGCTACACCTTC. Translating gives CATSRAREGGLGYTF.